These T cell receptor beta chains were read from a single sample in a study of T cells after yellow fever vaccination. Each CDR3 protein is one row after TCRdb ran MiXCR on the 5' RACE reads. The sample consists of some 16,000 distinct CDR3 sequences, under 5% of them appearing once. The sample here was PBMCs, either bulk or a sorted T-cell subset (CD4+, CD8+, memory, or dextramer-sorted; not recorded which), taken 15 days after the yellow fever booster vaccination. The source of these receptors is a man aged 25 to 45 who received the YFV17D yellow fever vaccine. Both conserved end residues are part of each CDR3. A D gene is named only where the DNA matches it firmly. Sizes are listed as how often the clone was seen (once, few, many) or a class if it is expanded.

abundance	v_gene	j_gene	d_gene	CDR3nt	CDR3aa
many	TRBV10-2	TRBJ2-1	.	TGCGCCAGCAGCGGTAGGAGCGGGCCCTCCTACAATGAGCAGTTCTTC	CASSGRSGPSYNEQFF
many	TRBV7-2	TRBJ2-7	.	TGTGCCAGCAGTTATACACCGGGACACAGCTCCTACGAGCAGTACTTC	CASSYTPGHSSYEQYF
many	TRBV7-2	TRBJ1-5	.	TGTGCCAGCAGCTTAGGGCGTAACAATCAGCCCCAGCATTTT	CASSLGRNNQPQHF
many	TRBV12-3/TRBV12-4	TRBJ1-2	.	TGTGCCAGCAGTGGAGGTGGAAGGTTTGGCTACACCTTC	CASSGGGRFGYTF
many	TRBV15	TRBJ2-2	.	TGTGCCACCACAGGGAGGAACACCGGGGAGCTGTTTTTT	CATTGRNTGELFF
many	TRBV15	TRBJ2-2	TRBD1	TGTGCCACCAGCGTCGGACAGGGAGTACTAGCCGGGGAGCTGTTTTTT	CATSVGQGVLAGELFF
many	TRBV7-2	TRBJ1-4	TRBD1	TGTGCCAGCAGCTTAGCCTCCAGGGGGGTCTCGGAAAAACTGTTTTTT	CASSLASRGVSEKLFF
many	TRBV4-3	TRBJ1-1	.	TGCGCCAGCAGCCAAGGGGGCCTCAGGGAGACCACTGAAGCTTTCTTT	CASSQGGLRETTEAFF
medium-sized	TRBV29-1	TRBJ2-1	.	TGCAGCGTTGCCGGGGGCCCTACCTCCCTCGGTAATGAGCAGTTCTTC	CSVAGGPTSLGNEQFF
few	TRBV29-1	TRBJ2-5	TRBD1	TGCAGCGTTGAAGATTGGACAGGGAAAGAGACCCAGTACTTC	CSVEDWTGKETQYF
many	TRBV27	TRBJ1-4	.	TGTGCCAGCAGTTTAGGGCAAATTAATGAAAAACTGTTTTTT	CASSLGQINEKLFF
many	TRBV7-2	TRBJ2-1	TRBD2	TGTGCCAGCACCCCTTGGGGGGGAACCTACAATGAGCAGTTCTTC	CASTPWGGTYNEQFF
many	TRBV12-3/TRBV12-4	TRBJ1-1	TRBD1	TGTGCCAGCAGCCGGGGCCCGGGACAGGGGGGCACTGAAGCTTTCTTT	CASSRGPGQGGTEAFF
medium-sized	TRBV5-1	TRBJ1-6	.	TGCGCCAGCAGCGCATCCGGGAGAAATAATTCACCCCTCCACTTT	CASSASGRNNSPLHF
many	TRBV7-9	TRBJ2-7	.	TGTGCCAGCAGCTTAGGGCAGTTAATCCCCTACGAGCAGTACTTC	CASSLGQLIPYEQYF
medium-sized	TRBV10-3	TRBJ2-3	.	TGTGCCATCAGTGAACGGAGACCAACCACAGATACGCAGTATTTT	CAISERRPTTDTQYF
many	TRBV12-3/TRBV12-4	TRBJ2-7	TRBD1	TGTGCCAGCAGTTGGGGACAGGGGGCCTACGAGCAGTACTTC	CASSWGQGAYEQYF
many	TRBV4-1	TRBJ2-1	TRBD1	TGCGCCAGCAGCTTATGGACAGGTCAAGTACGTGAGCAGTTCTTC	CASSLWTGQVREQFF
many	TRBV29-1	TRBJ2-7	TRBD2	TGCAGCCTCCTTTGGGGGGGCGAGCAGTACTTC	CSLLWGGEQYF
medium-sized	TRBV10-3	TRBJ2-7	TRBD2	TGTGCCATCAGTGATAATAGGCGGGAGGTTAATGAGCAGTACTTC	CAISDNRREVNEQYF